This T cell receptor (beta chain) emerged from a study of human T cells and chemical hapten exposure. Turning to the study itself: Patients, mostly women, had alopecia areata, alopecia totalis or alopecia universalis.

Germline CDR1 is LGHNA and CDR2 is YNFKEQ. The CDR3 has 15 residues. The V end was cut by 0 bases, the J end by 4 bases, with 11 bases between. The time point was: pre-sensitization, week 0. Treatment described: therapeutic diphenylcyclopropenone sensitization with weekly scalp DPC. People who gave samples had alopecia, were 18 to 70 years old, and were suitable for DPC. TCRdb reprocessed the RACE reads via MiXCR and lists one record per CDR3 protein. The table lists under 70,000 distinct CDR3 sequences, about 11% of them singletons. The TCR was taken from a woman between 35 and 50 years old with alopecia areata. Some clones in this sample may be carry-over from other donors' samples. This sample comprised whole blood, obtained in connection with sensitization to the hapten diphenylcyclopropenone (DPC). This chain connects TRBV4-2 to TRBJ2-3; D is ambiguous. The CDR3 loop reads CASSQEVESADTQYF. The CDR3 DNA is TGTGCCAGCAGCCAAGAGGTAGAGAGCGCAGATACGCAGTATTTT.